This is a list of T cell receptor beta chains from one sample in a study of shared T cell receptors in the human thymus. Measured with immunoSEQ multiplex PCR; TCRdb has only the in-frame clones, and not every one. The repertoire holds 640,000 or so clones, with 70% to 90% as singletons. Another study also made use of these data, one on human thymus T cells.

Input material: thymocytes. These receptors were collected from a boy younger than two with a congenital heart defect. The CDR3 runs from the conserved cysteine through the conserved F or W. D genes are given only for firm matches. Size values are once, few and many counts, or a class for expanded clones, and some rows have none.

TRBJ2-3	TRBV4-3	NA	few	TGCGCCAGCAGCCAAGACCTAGGTCCTCGCACAGATACGCAGTATTTT	CASSQDLGPRTDTQYF
TRBJ2-1	TRBV19	TRBD2	NA	TGTGCCAGTAGTACGCCCCCCGGGGAGGGAGTTTACAATGAGCAGTTCTTC	CASSTPPGEGVYNEQFF
TRBJ1-1	TRBV19	NA	NA	TGTGCCAGTAGTGGGTTGGCGGGCACTGAAGCTTTCTTT	CASSGLAGTEAFF
TRBJ2-7	TRBV6-6	NA	NA	TGTGCCAGCAGTTACCCTACGGGAAATCTTACCTACGAGCAGTACTTC	CASSYPTGNLTYEQYF
TRBJ2-1	TRBV6-6	TRBD1	once	TGTGCCAGCAGTCGGAAGCGACAGGGTAAACACAATGAGCAGTTCTTC	CASSRKRQGKHNEQFF
TRBJ2-6	TRBV2	NA	NA	TGTGCCAGCAGTGAAGGGGTCAGGGGGGCTGGGTGTGATGGGGCCAACGTCCTGACTTTC	CASSEGVRGAGCDGANVLTF
TRBJ2-1	TRBV6-5	NA	NA	TGTGCCAGCAGCAGAAGCAGGGGCCTGGTTCCTGAGCAGTTCTTC	CASSRSRGLVPEQFF
TRBJ1-4	TRBV18	NA	NA	TGTGCCAGCTCACAAAAATCGGATGAAAAACTGTTTTTT	CASSQKSDEKLFF
TRBJ2-7	TRBV6-1	TRBD2	NA	TGTGCCAGCAGTGAATGGTGGGAGGGCTCCTACGAGCAGTACTTC	CASSEWWEGSYEQYF
TRBJ1-5	TRBV18	NA	NA	TGTGCCAGCTCACACGGAGGGCAGCCCCAGCATTTT	CASSHGGQPQHF
TRBJ2-3	TRBV4-3	TRBD2	NA	TGCGCCAGCAGCCAAACAATCCGCAAGCGGGGGGGCGAATCTAGCACAGATACGCAGTATTTT	CASSQTIRKRGGESSTDTQYF
TRBJ2-7	TRBV27	TRBD2	once	TGTGCCAGCCGTAGCGGGAGGGCCCACGAGCAGTACTTC	CASRSGRAHEQYF
TRBJ2-1	TRBV4-1	TRBD2	once	TGCGCCAGCAGCCAAGCCGACCCGACTAGCGGGGGGTACAATGAGCAGTTCTTC	CASSQADPTSGGYNEQFF
TRBJ1-2	TRBV6-5	TRBD1	NA	TGTGCCAGCAGTCGGACAGGGGGCGAGGGCTACACCTTC	CASSRTGGEGYTF
TRBJ2-2	TRBV5-1	TRBD1	few	TGCGCCAGCAGCTTCCGGGACAGGGACACCGGGGAGCTGTTTTTT	CASSFRDRDTGELFF
TRBJ2-7	TRBV10-2	NA	NA	TGCGCCAGCAGCGTAGGACTGAAGAGACCCTACGAGCAGTACTTC	CASSVGLKRPYEQYF
TRBJ2-7	TRBV5-5	TRBD2	NA	TGTGCCAGCAGCTTGGCTAGCGGAACCTACGAGCAGTACTTC	CASSLASGTYEQYF
TRBJ2-4	TRBV5-1	NA	few	TGCGCCAGCAGCTTGTTTGCTAAGAAAAAAAACATTCAGTACTTC	CASSLFAKKKNIQYF
TRBJ2-7	TRBV11-2	TRBD1	NA	TGTGCCAGCAGCCCCGGGACAGGGGTTTCCTACGAGCAGTACTTC	CASSPGTGVSYEQYF
TRBJ1-1	TRBV15	NA	NA	TGTGCCACCAGCAGGAACCACAGGGAGAGTGGAGAAGCTTTCTTT	CATSRNHRESGEAFF
TRBJ2-1	TRBV4-1	TRBD2	NA	TGCGCCAGCAGCCAACCCCGAGAGGGAGGGTTCGGTAATGAGCAGTTCTTC	CASSQPREGGFGNEQFF
TRBJ2-1	TRBV4-3	NA	NA	TGCGCCAGCAGCCAAGATTCCCAGGGGGGTTACAATGAGCAGTTCTTC	CASSQDSQGGYNEQFF
TRBJ1-4	TRBV5-1	TRBD1	few	TGCGCCAGCAGCCCTGGGACAGCTAATGAAAAACTGTTTTTT	CASSPGTANEKLFF
TRBJ2-2	TRBV7-9	TRBD1	NA	TGTGCCAGCAGCGGACGACAGGGGATGACCGGGGAGCTGTTTTTT	CASSGRQGMTGELFF
TRBJ1-1	TRBV5-4	NA	NA	TGTGCCAGCAGCTTGGAGGGGACTCCGAACACTGAAGCTTTCTTT	CASSLEGTPNTEAFF
TRBJ2-3	TRBV28	NA	NA	TGTGCCAGCAGCCTCATTAACTCGGAGTACCCCACAGATACGCAGTATTTT	CASSLINSEYPTDTQYF
TRBJ1-2	TRBV7-6	NA	NA	TGTGCCAGCAGCTCAGCAGGGGATTGGCATGGCTACACCTTC	CASSSAGDWHGYTF
TRBJ2-2	TRBV7-2	TRBD1	NA	TGTGCCAGCAGCCCGGACAGGGGGAGGAACACCGGGGAGCTGTTTTTT	CASSPDRGRNTGELFF
TRBJ2-5	TRBV12-5	TRBD2	NA	TGTGCTAGTGGTTCGACCAAACTAGCGGGAGGGTACCAAGAGACCCAGTACTTC	CASGSTKLAGGYQETQYF
TRBJ1-1	TRBV5-4	NA	NA	TGTGCCAGCAGCTTCTGGGGGGGCCACACTGAAGCTTTCTTT	CASSFWGGHTEAFF
TRBJ1-5	TRBV5-1	NA	NA	TGCGCCAGCAGCTTGGGTCAGGGAAGCAATCAGCCCCAGCATTTT	CASSLGQGSNQPQHF
TRBJ1-5	TRBV7-9	NA	NA	TGTGCCAGCAGCAAAAGCCATAGCAATCAGCCCCAGCATTTT	CASSKSHSNQPQHF
TRBJ2-3	TRBV28	TRBD1	once	TGTGCCAGCAGAAGAGAGCCGGGACAGATGATCACAGATACGCAGTATTTT	CASRREPGQMITDTQYF
TRBJ1-6	TRBV4-3	TRBD1	NA	TGCGCCAGCAGCCAAGAAGGGGCAGGGACAGACAATTCACCCCTCCACTTT	CASSQEGAGTDNSPLHF
TRBJ2-5	TRBV7-9	NA	NA	TGTGCCAGCAGCTTAGCGCCCCAGACAGGTCGGTGTAAAGAGACCCAGTACTTC	CASSLAPQTGRCKETQYF
TRBJ2-7	TRBV6-5	TRBD1	NA	TGTGCCAGTGGGACAGGCTACGACTACGAGCAGTACTTC	CASGTGYDYEQYF
TRBJ2-5	TRBV1	NA	NA	NA	CTSSFLDMFGQGIRETQYF